Sequencing of this TCR beta chain was carried out in a study of blood T cell repertoires in COVID-19. About the study: The origin of the acute and convalescent COVID-19 samples was the United States, Italy and Spain. The analysed material was cDNA or gDNA that came from T cells, B-cell-depleted T cells, or PBMCs.

Original processing notes: How many nucleated cells were present was estimated from reference gene primer amplification. Clones were read by immunoSEQ multiplex PCR, and TCRdb kept only the in-frame ones, dropping some. The V and J calls and clone size were taken over from that table, and D and trimming were inferred from the DNA. The sample has roughly 100,000 clones; 81% are singletons. This TCR came from a woman in her seventies with acute or convalescent COVID-19. The source material was peripheral blood.

CDR3 protein: CASSSQPPQAYEQYF. CDR3 DNA sequence: TGTGCCAGCAGCTCCCAACCCCCTCAGGCCTACGAGCAGTACTTC. The gene calls are TRBV5-6 and TRBJ2-7; D call uncertain. Germline V gene data show CDR1 as SGHDT and CDR2 as YYEEEE. V lost 3 bases, J lost 2 bases, and 15 bases lay in between. The CDR3 is 15 residues long.